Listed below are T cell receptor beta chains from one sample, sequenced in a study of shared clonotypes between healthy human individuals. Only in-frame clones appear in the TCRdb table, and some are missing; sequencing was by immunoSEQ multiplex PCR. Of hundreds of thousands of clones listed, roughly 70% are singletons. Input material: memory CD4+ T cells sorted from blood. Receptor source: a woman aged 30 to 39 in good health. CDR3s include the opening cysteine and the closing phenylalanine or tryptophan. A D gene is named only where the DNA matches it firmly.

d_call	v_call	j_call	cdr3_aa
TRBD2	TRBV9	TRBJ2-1	CASSDPLAGERSYNEQFF
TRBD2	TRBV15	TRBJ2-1	CATSSGRADNEQFF
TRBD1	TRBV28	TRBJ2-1	CASRTGSYNEQFF
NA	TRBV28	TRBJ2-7	CASSIGTRDEQYF
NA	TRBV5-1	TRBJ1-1	CASSFLGPNGAEAFF
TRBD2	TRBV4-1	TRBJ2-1	CASSQAASGSSFNEQFF
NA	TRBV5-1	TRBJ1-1	CASSIWGTEAFF
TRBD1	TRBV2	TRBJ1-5	CASSVEQGIYQPQHF
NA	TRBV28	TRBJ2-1	CASSSPNPWDEQFF
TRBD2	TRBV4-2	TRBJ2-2	CASSQEGAGLAGNTGELFF
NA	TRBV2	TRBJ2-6	CARKRSGANVLTF
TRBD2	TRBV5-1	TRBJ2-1	CASSLSSGSYNEQFF
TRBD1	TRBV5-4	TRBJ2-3	CAARDRATDTQYF
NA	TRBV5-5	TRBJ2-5	CASSLRPTKETQYF
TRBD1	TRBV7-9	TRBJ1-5	CASSRGQWNQPQHF
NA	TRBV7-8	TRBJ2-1	CASSLRPDPYNEQFF
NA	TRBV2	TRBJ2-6	CASSERSGANVLTF
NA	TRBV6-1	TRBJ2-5	CASSAGIGQETQYF
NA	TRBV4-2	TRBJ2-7	CASSQDLGYYEQYF
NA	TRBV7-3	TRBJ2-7	CASSFVPGVGEQYF
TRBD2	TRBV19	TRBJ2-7	CASSIDGRAGEQYF
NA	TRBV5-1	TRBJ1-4	CASRRSGVRNEKLFF
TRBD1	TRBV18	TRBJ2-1	CASSPRTGGHEQFF
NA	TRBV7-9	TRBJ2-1	CASSLAGGNEQFF
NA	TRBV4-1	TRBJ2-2	CASSSQLTGELFF
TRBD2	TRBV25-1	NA	CASSGKKTSGISYEQYF
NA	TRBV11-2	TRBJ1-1	CASTPTVGAGTEAFF
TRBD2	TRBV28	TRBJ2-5	CASSPSGRSETQYF
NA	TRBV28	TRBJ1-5	CASSLNRNQPQHF
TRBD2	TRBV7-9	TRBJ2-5	CASRQSGEETQYF
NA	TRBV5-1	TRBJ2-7	CASSLGGGISYEQYF
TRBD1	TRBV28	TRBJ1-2	CASRLLGQGSGGYTF
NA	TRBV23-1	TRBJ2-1	CASSQSRLAQHLDNEQFF
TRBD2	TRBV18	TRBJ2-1	CASSPPSSGTYNEQFF
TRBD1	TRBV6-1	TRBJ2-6	CASSEGPPGGYVLTF
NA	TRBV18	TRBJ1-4	CASSPGGVVNEKLFF
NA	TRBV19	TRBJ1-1	CASTPFGGANTEAFF
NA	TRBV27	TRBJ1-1	CASSFQGMTEAFF
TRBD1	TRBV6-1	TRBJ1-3	CASLGTEATGNTIYF
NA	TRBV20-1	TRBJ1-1	CSARGDGEAFF
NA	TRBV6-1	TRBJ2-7	CASSEALISPIEQYF
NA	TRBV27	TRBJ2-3	CASKNVGTSTDTQYF
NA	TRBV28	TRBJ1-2	CASMGSTGNYGYTF
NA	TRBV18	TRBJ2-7	CASSRAGAYEQYF
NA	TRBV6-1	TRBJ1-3	CASSGQRDSGNTIYF
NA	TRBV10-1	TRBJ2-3	CASSFGGPPGDTQYF
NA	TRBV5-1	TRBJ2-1	CASSKDSIGYNEQFF
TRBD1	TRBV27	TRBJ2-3	CASSPQGAHRADTQYF
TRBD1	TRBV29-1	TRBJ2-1	CSVVRTGVSYNEQFF
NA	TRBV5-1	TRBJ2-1	CASSTDDRRDSISPQFF
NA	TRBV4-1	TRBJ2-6	CASSQVKGGGTGANVLTF
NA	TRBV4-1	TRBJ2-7	CASSRTGQNYEQYF
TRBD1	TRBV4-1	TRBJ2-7	CASSQPFLRDRAYEQYF
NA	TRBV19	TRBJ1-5	CASSARDSNQPQHF
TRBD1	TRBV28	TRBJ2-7	CASSRPGQDFYEQYF
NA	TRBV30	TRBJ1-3	CAWSMGSGNTIYF
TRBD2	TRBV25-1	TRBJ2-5	CASELSGTGETQYF